Below, one T cell receptor (beta chain) is given with its context. This receptor's antigen is unknown. Base qualities are not provided; no much larger clone lies one nucleotide away. To demonstrate the VDJtools post-analysis software, the study profiled TCR beta repertoires from the peripheral blood of about 13 young patients with multiple sclerosis. The patients with multiple sclerosis were children and adolescents between about 6 and 16 years of age. This entry belongs to a study of post-analysis software for immune sequencing data (dated by TCRdb to about 2015). With respect to the entire study: Relapsing-remitting, secondary progressive and progressive-relapsing multiple sclerosis were recorded as disease courses, and subtype annotation was lacking for some patients. The patient repertoires were compared against 11 previously published healthy control repertoires obtained from donors aged 6 to 25 years. A subset of samples was prepared in parallel using single-end sample barcoding, then pooled and co-amplified after Illumina adapter ligation.

V is shortened by 6 bases, J by 2 bases, and the region joining them spans 9 bases. Its CDR3 holds 13 amino acids, cysteine through phenylalanine. Only the CDR3 region is kept as DNA, spanning 39 bases read in frame from base 1. Per the germline V gene, SNHLY is the CDR1 and FYNNEI is the CDR2. What the authors observed across the whole study: Direct clustering with F measure revealed strong co-clustering of samples prepared in the same batch, which led to a batch-effect correction. The control group was slightly older than the multiple sclerosis patient group. Patients showed significantly higher frequencies than controls for roughly five TRBV segments, among them TRBV5-6, TRBV5-1 and TRBV20-1. Significantly lower normalized Chao1 diversity was found in multiple sclerosis patients than in controls, suggesting substantial peripheral T-cell clonal expansion.

To prepare the library, PCR was applied. The listed sequencing device is Illumina HiSeq 2500. Unique molecular identifiers were incorporated into TCR beta cDNA libraries to reduce PCR and sequencing biases. Approximately 500,000 cDNA molecules were obtained for every 1 to 10 million input T cells, so each molecule roughly corresponded to one T cell. The patient libraries were prepared and sequenced using the same protocol as the earlier healthy control dataset. Within a given batch, samples were prepared together, multiplexed and sequenced on the same HiSeq lane. The original pipeline was this. Raw barcoded reads were processed with MIGEC, discarding single-read molecular identifier groups before consensus assembly and CDR3 extraction. VDJtools was used for post-analysis of the clonotype tables, and diversity was normalized by down-sampling every dataset to the size of the smallest sample. To correct batch-related cross-sample contamination, repertoire overlap clustering matched CDR3 amino acid sequences but not nucleotide sequences. Using fastp at Q25 and MiXCR, TCRdb reprocessed the public reads and kept productive beta chains. Each CDR3 protein appears once, grouped with its most common genes and DNA. For this entry, the V and J calls and clone size follow TCRdb and not the study's own pipeline. Present in this sample are some 800,000 distinct CDR3 sequences, roughly 46% of which were seen just once. The ten largest clones take up roughly 4.5% of the sample.

The source material was blood. The source of this sequence is a girl between 10 and 17 years old with multiple sclerosis. The V gene is TRBV2 and the J gene is TRBJ2-3; TRBD2 could be the D gene, as 5 bases match. The nucleotides read TGTGCCAGCAGCAAGCGGTCCACAGATACGCAGTATTTT. This yields the protein CASSKRSTDTQYF.